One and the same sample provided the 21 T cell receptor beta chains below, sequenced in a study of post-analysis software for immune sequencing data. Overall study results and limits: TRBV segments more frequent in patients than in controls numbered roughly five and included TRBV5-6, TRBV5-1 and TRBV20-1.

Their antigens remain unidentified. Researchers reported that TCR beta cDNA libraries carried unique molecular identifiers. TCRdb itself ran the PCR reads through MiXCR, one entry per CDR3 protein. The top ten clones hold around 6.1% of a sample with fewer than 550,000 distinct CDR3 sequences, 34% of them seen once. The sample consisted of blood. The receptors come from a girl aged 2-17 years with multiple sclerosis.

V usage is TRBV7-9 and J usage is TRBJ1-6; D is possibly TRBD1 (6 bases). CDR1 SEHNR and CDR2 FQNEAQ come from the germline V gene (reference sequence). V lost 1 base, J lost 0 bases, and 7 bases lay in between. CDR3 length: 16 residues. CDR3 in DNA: TGTGCCAGCAGCTTAGGAGGGGGCTCCTATAATTCACCCCTCCACTTT. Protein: CASSLGGGSYNSPLHF.

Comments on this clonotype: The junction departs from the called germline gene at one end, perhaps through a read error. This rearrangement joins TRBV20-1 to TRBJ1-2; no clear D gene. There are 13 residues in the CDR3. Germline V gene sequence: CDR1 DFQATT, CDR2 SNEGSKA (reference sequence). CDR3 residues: CSSSAEINYGYIF. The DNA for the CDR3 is TGCAGCTCCTCGGCAGAGATTAACTATGGCTACATCTTC.

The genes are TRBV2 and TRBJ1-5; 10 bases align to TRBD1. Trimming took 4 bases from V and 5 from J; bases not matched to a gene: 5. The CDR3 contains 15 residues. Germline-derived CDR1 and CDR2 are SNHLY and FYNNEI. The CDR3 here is CASSVDRGIYQPQHF. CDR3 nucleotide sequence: TGTGCCAGCAGTGTGGACAGGGGGATCTATCAGCCCCAGCATTTT.

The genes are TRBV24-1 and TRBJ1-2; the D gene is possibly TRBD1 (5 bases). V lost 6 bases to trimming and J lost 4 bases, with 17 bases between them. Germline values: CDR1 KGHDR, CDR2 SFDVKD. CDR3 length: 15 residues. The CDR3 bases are TGTGCCACCAGTTTAGGGACCCCGGAGGGCTATGGCTACACCTTC. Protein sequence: CATSLGTPEGYGYTF.

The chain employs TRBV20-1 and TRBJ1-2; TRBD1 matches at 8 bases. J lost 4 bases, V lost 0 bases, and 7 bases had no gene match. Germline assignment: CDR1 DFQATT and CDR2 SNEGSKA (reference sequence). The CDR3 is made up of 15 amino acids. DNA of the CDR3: TGCAGTGCTAGAGATTGGCGAGGGACAGGCTATGGCTACACCTTC. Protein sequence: CSARDWRGTGYGYTF.

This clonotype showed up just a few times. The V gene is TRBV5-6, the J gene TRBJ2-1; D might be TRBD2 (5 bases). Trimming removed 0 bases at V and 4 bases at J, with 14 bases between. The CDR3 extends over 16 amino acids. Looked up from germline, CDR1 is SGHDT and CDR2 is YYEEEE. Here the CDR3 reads CASSLDAGLPYNEQFF. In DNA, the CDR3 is TGTGCCAGCAGCTTGGACGCGGGCCTGCCATACAATGAGCAGTTCTTC.

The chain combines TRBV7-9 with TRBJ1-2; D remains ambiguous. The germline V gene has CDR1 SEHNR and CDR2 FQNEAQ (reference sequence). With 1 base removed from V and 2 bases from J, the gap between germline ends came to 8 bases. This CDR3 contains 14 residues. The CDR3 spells CASSLDSWNYGYTF. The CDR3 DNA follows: TGTGCCAGCAGCTTAGATTCGTGGAACTATGGCTACACCTTC.

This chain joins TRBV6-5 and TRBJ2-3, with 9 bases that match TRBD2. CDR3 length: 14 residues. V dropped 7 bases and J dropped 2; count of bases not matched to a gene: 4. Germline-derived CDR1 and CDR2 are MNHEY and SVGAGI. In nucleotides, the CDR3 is TGTGCCAGCACCAGACTAGCGGACACAGATACGCAGTATTTT. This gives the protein CASTRLADTDTQYF.

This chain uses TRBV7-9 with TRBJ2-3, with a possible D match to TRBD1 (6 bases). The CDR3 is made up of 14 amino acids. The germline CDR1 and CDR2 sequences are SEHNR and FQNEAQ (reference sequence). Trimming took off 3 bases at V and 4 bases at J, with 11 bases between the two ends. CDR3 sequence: CASSFRGQADTQYF. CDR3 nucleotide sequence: TGTGCCAGCAGCTTCAGGGGTCAAGCAGATACGCAGTATTTT.

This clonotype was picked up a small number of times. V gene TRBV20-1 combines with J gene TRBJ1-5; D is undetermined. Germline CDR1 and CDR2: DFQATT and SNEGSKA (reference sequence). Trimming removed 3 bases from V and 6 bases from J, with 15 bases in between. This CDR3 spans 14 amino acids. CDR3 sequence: CSARDPQRAQPQHF. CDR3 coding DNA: TGCAGTGCTAGGGACCCACAGAGGGCTCAGCCCCAGCATTTT.

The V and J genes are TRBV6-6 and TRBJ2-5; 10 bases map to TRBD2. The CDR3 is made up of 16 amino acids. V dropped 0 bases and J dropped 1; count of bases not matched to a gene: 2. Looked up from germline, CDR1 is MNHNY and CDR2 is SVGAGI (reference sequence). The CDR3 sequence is CASSYSLAGAQETQYF. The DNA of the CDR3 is TGTGCCAGCAGTTACTCCCTAGCGGGGGCCCAAGAGACCCAGTACTTC.

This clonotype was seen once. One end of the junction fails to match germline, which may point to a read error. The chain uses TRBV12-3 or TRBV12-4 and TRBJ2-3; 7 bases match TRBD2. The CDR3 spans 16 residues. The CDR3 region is CASSPYSGVSTDMQYF. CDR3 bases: TGTGCCAGCAGTCCGTACAGCGGGGTCAGCACAGATATGCAGTATTTC.

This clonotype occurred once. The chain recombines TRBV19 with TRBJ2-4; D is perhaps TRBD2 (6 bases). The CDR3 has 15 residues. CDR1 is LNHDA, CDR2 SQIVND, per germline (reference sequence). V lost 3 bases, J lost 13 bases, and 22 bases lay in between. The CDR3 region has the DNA TGTGCCAGTAGTATTGCGCAGGGCACCGCTCGGGAGCAGTACTTC. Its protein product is CASSIAQGTAREQYF.

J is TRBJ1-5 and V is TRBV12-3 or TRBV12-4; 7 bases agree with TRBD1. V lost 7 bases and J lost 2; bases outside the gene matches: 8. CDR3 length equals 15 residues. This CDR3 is CASTPYRGGNQPQHF. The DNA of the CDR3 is TGTGCCAGCACCCCCTACAGGGGAGGCAATCAGCCCCAGCATTTT.

As DNA, the CDR3 is TGTGCCAGCAGCTTAGACCTCTTGGGGGGGGCGACTGAGCAGTACTTC. It yields the protein CASSLDLLGGATEQYF. The chain uses TRBV7-2 and TRBJ2-5, with a weak D call TRBD2 (7 bases). The CDR3 sequence is 16 residues long. CDR1 and CDR2 (germline): SGHTA, FQGNSA. The V end lost 1 base, the J end lost 11 bases, and 23 bases lay between the germline ends.

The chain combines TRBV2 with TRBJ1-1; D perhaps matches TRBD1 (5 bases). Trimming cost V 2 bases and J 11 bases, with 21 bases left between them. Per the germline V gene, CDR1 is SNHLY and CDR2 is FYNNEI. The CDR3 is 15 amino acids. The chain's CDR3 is CASSESGDRRSVAFF. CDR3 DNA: TGTGCCAGCAGTGAATCGGGGGACCGGCGTTCAGTGGCTTTCTTT.

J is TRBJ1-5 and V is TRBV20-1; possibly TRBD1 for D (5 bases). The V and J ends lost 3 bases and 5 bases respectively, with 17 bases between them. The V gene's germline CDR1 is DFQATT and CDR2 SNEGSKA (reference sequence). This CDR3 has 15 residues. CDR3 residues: CSASLTAATDQPQHF. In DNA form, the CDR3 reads TGCAGTGCTAGCCTGACAGCAGCTACCGATCAGCCCCAGCATTTT.

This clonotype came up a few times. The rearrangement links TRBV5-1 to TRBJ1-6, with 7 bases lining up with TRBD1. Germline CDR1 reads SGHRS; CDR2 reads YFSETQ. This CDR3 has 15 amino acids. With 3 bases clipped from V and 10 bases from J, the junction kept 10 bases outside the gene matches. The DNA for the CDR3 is TGCGCCAGCAGCTCCGGACAGGTTTATTCATCACCCCTCCACTTT. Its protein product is CASSSGQVYSSPLHF.

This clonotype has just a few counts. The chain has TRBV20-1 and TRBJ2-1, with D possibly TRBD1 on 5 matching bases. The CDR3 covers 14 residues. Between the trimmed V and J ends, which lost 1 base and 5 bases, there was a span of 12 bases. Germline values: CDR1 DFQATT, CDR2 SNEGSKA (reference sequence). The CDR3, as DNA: TGCAGTGCTAGAGTAGAATACAGGAACAATGAGCAGTTCTTC. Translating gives CSARVEYRNNEQFF.

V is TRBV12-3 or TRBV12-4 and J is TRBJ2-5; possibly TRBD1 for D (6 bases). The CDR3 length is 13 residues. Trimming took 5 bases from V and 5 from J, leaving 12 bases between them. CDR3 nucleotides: TGTGCCAGCAGTGCAGGGGTCGGGGAGACCCAGTACTTC. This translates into CASSAGVGETQYF.

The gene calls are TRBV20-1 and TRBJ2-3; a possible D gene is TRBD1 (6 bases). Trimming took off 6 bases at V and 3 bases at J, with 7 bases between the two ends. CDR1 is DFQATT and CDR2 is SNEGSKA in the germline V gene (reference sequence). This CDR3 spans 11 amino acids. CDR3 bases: TGCAGTGCCCAGGGGACAGATACGCAGTATTTT. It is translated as CSAQGTDTQYF.